Below, 9 T cell receptor beta chains from the same sample are listed, as sequenced in a study of blood T cell repertoires in COVID-19. Using immunoSEQ multiplex PCR, the repertoire was profiled, and TCRdb retains in-frame clones only, with some absent. Among approximately 300,000 clones listed, more than 85% were seen once. The sequencing sample was made of peripheral blood. The source is a man in his forties with acute or convalescent COVID-19.

The chain recombines TRBV7-2 with TRBJ1-4; tentative D call: TRBD1 (5 bases). The germline V and J ends were trimmed by 3 bases and 5 bases, with 19 bases remaining between them. The germline CDR1 and CDR2 sequences are SGHTA and FQGNSA. The CDR3 extends over 17 amino acids. The CDR3 reads CASSLRGDAGLNEKLFF. The DNA of the CDR3 is TGTGCCAGCAGCTTGAGAGGGGATGCGGGGTTAAATGAAAAACTGTTTTTT.

V is TRBV5-6 and J is TRBJ2-6; D is possibly TRBD2 (5 bases). The CDR3 has 17 amino acids. V lost 3 bases, J lost 0 bases, and 13 bases lay in between. CDR1 and CDR2 (germline): SGHDT, YYEEEE. The CDR3 region has the DNA TGTGCCAGCAGCTACCACCGACGGGACTCTGGGGCCAACGTCCTGACTTTC. Translated: CASSYHRRDSGANVLTF.

This chain links TRBV27 with TRBJ2-1, with no clear D. The CDR3 consists of 13 residues. V was trimmed by 3 bases and J by 6 bases, leaving 9 bases between them. Germline assignment: CDR1 MNHEY and CDR2 SMNVEV (reference sequence). CDR3 loop: CASSFGRLNEQFF. CDR3 sequence (DNA): TGTGCCAGCAGTTTCGGCCGACTCAATGAGCAGTTCTTC.

The chain carries TRBV18 and TRBJ2-3; weak D call: TRBD1 (6 bases). Deletions cut 6 bases from V and 2 bases from J, with 12 bases between. The germline V gene has CDR1 KGHSH and CDR2 LQKENI. The CDR3 spans 14 residues. In DNA form, the CDR3 reads TGTGCCAGCTCCAAGACAGGCCCCACAGATACGCAGTATTTT. It encodes CASSKTGPTDTQYF.

This chain joins TRBV2 and TRBJ1-5; 7 nucleotides line up with TRBD1. Trimming removed 4 bases from V and 4 bases from J; junction bases left unmatched: 4. This CDR3 is built from 14 residues. Per the germline V gene, CDR1 is SNHLY and CDR2 is FYNNEI. CDR3 nucleotides: TGTGCCAGCAGTGTCCGGGACAGAAATCAGCCCCAGCATTTT. Protein sequence: CASSVRDRNQPQHF. Using reference TRBV2 and TRBJ1-5 for the parts outside the CDR3, the full variable domain is EPEVTQTPSHQVTQMGQEVILRCVPISNHLYFYWYRQILGQKVEFLVSFYNNEISEKSEIFDDQFSVERPDGSNFTLKIRSTKLEDSAMYFCASSVRDRNQPQHFGDGTRLSIL.

This clone was seen only a few times. This sequence joins TRBV15 and TRBJ1-2; no clear D. Per the germline V gene, CDR1 is LNHNV and CDR2 is YYDKDF (reference sequence). V gave up 4 bases and J gave up 3 bases, with 6 bases separating them. This CDR3 has 12 residues. The CDR3 DNA is TGTGCCACCAGCACGTCGGACTATGGCTACACCTTC. Its translation is CATSTSDYGYTF.

This chain uses TRBV11-2 with TRBJ2-1; 11 positions match TRBD2. The V and J ends lost 5 bases and 7 bases, in that order; junction bases with no gene match: 16. Germline values: CDR1 SGHAT, CDR2 FQNNGV. The CDR3 has 18 residues. This CDR3 is CASSPYPRLAGSENEQFF. The CDR3 nucleotides read TGTGCCAGCAGCCCCTACCCTCGACTAGCGGGGTCAGAAAATGAGCAGTTCTTC.

This chain uses TRBV30 with TRBJ1-1; D ambiguous. Germline V lookup: CDR1 GTSNPN, CDR2 SVGIG (reference sequence). There are 13 residues in the CDR3. Trimming took off 2 bases at V and 0 bases at J, with 7 bases between the two ends. CDR3 coding DNA: TGTGCCTGGAGTCTTCTAGTGAACACTGAAGCTTTCTTT. This codes for CAWSLLVNTEAFF.

The chain couples TRBV18 to TRBJ2-5, with 12 nucleotides matching TRBD2. The CDR3 runs to 15 residues. Germline V gene sequence: CDR1 KGHSH, CDR2 LQKENI. Unmatched junction bases numbered 5, after V lost 5 bases and J lost 4 bases. In DNA, the CDR3 is TGTGCCAGCTCAAGGACTAGCGGGGCTTTAGAGACCCAGTACTTC. Protein: CASSRTSGALETQYF. Complete variable domain (other parts from reference TRBV18 and TRBJ2-5): NAGVMQNPRHLVRRRGQEARLRCSPMKGHSHVYWYRQLPEEGLKFMVYLQKENIIDESGMPKERFSAEFPKEGPSILRIQQVVRGDSAAYFCASSRTSGALETQYFGPGTRLLVL.